This TCR beta chain was sequenced in a study of CD8+ T cells in alopecia areata. Across the whole study: Tofacitinib exposure lasted 6 to 18 months, followed by 6 months off drug.

CDR1 is GTSNPN and CDR2 is SVGIG in the germline V gene (reference sequence). V was clipped by 3 bases and J by 2 bases, with 13 bases between them. This CDR3 region has 14 residues. Treatment given: oral pan-JAK inhibitor, 5-10 mg twice daily. Researchers gathered lesional scalp punch biopsies and peripheral blood from patients with alopecia areata. Following RNA extraction, reverse transcription yielded cDNA that acted as the sequencing template. Data came from immunoSEQ multiplex PCR; TCRdb stores just in-frame clones and leaves some out. The sample has more than 110,000 clones, about 51% seen once.

V usage is TRBV30 and J usage is TRBJ1-1, with a weak D call TRBD1 (6 bases). Sequenced material: CD8+ T cells sorted from blood, taken at week 4, from a patient treated with tofacitinib. The TCR sequence derives from a human donor with alopecia areata. This CDR3 reads CAWRGTGPNTEAFF. As DNA, the CDR3 is TGTGCCTGGAGGGGTACAGGGCCAAACACTGAAGCTTTCTTT.